Listed below are T cell receptor beta chains from one sample, sequenced in a study of blood T cell repertoires in COVID-19. The table came from immunoSEQ multiplex PCR; TCRdb's copy has only in-frame clones and leaves some out. The sample lists approximately 150,000 clones; 81% were seen once. Sequencing was performed on PBMCs or T cells enriched from blood (not recorded which). All receptors come from a woman aged 40 to 50 with acute COVID-19. Both conserved end residues are part of each CDR3. Fields, in order: clone size, J gene, D gene, V gene, CDR3 protein, CDR3 DNA. The D gene is left open where the match is weak. Clone sizes are given selectively: once, few, many, or a class where the clone is expanded.

>.|TRBJ2-1|.|TRBV9
CASSVGFEPYNEQFF
TGTGCCAGCAGCGTAGGGTTTGAGCCCTACAATGAGCAGTTCTTC
>few|TRBJ2-7|.|TRBV3-1/TRBV3-2
CASSQVNSGSYEQYF
TGTGCCAGCAGCCAAGTTAACAGCGGCTCCTACGAGCAGTACTTC
>.|TRBJ1-5|TRBD1|TRBV5-5
CASSVGATGPNQPQHF
TGTGCCAGCAGTGTAGGAGCGACAGGGCCCAATCAGCCCCAGCATTTT
>.|TRBJ1-1|TRBD1|TRBV25-1
CASSGQGFSEAFF
TGTGCCAGCAGTGGACAGGGATTCTCTGAAGCTTTCTTT
>.|TRBJ2-2|.|TRBV6-4
CASRSVGQQAEYTGELFF
TGTGCCAGCAGAAGTGTGGGTCAACAGGCCGAATACACCGGGGAGCTGTTTTTT
>many|TRBJ1-2|TRBD1|TRBV5-4
CASSSDRVYGYTF
TGTGCCAGCAGCTCGGACAGGGTCTATGGCTACACCTTC
>.|TRBJ2-3|.|TRBV3-1/TRBV3-2
CASSLLGGDTQYF
TGTGCCAGCAGTTTGCTAGGGGGAGATACGCAGTATTTT
>.|TRBJ2-4|TRBD2|TRBV3-1/TRBV3-2
CASSLGLAGGRGSEAKNIQYF
TGTGCCAGCAGCCTAGGACTAGCGGGAGGGCGAGGTTCCGAAGCCAAAAACATTCAGTACTTC
>.|TRBJ2-5|TRBD1|TRBV9
CASSEHWTGEETQYF
TGTGCCAGCAGCGAGCACTGGACAGGGGAAGAGACCCAGTACTTC
>.|TRBJ1-2|TRBD1|TRBV11-2
CASSLRKLDRGFYGYTF
TGTGCCAGCAGCTTACGAAAACTAGACAGGGGTTTCTATGGCTACACCTTC
>.|TRBJ2-1|.|TRBV6-1
CASSEGAGGYNEQFF
TGTGCCAGCAGTGAAGGGGCAGGGGGGTACAATGAGCAGTTCTTC
>.|TRBJ1-2|.|TRBV6-1
CASSEARLYGYTF
TGTGCCAGCAGTGAAGCGCGCCTCTATGGCTACACCTTC
>.|TRBJ2-3|TRBD2|TRBV24-1
CATSDLTRRLPSGTPTDTQYF
TGTGCCACCAGTGATTTGACCCGTAGGCTTCCTAGCGGGACTCCCACAGATACGCAGTATTTT
>once|TRBJ1-2|TRBD1|TRBV14
CASSRQGQQGYTF
TGTGCCAGCAGCCGGCAGGGACAGCAAGGCTACACCTTC
>.|TRBJ2-1|TRBD2|TRBV5-1
CASSLASGRSVEQFF
TGCGCCAGCAGCTTGGCGAGCGGGAGGTCGGTTGAGCAGTTCTTC
>.|TRBJ2-2|TRBD1|TRBV6-5
CASSLDRGTGELFF
TGTGCCAGCAGTTTGGACAGGGGGACCGGGGAGCTGTTTTTT
>.|TRBJ1-1|.|TRBV7-3
CASSPGGKGKGTEAFF
TGTGCCAGCAGCCCTGGGGGGAAGGGAAAGGGCACTGAAGCTTTCTTT
>.|TRBJ1-2|.|TRBV5-6
CASSLAGVGYGYTF
TGTGCCAGCAGCTTGGCGGGGGTGGGCTATGGCTACACCTTC
>.|TRBJ1-1|TRBD1|TRBV7-9
CASSSRGRVETEAFF
TGTGCCAGCAGCTCCAGGGGGCGCGTGGAGACTGAAGCTTTCTTT
>.|TRBJ1-5|TRBD1|TRBV5-5
CASSLEGQGNQPQHF
TGTGCCAGCAGCTTGGAGGGACAGGGCAATCAGCCCCAGCATTTT
>.|TRBJ1-1|.|TRBV6-6
CASSYLPGGGTEAFF
TGTGCCAGCAGTTACTTACCGGGGGGGGGCACTGAAGCTTTCTTT
>.|TRBJ1-3|.|TRBV27
CASSLKAGRYSGNTIYF
TGTGCCAGCAGTTTAAAGGCAGGGCGCTACTCTGGAAACACCATATATTTT
>.|TRBJ2-5|TRBD1|TRBV5-1
CASSLVTTGIGETQYF
TGCGCCAGCAGCTTGGTCACGACAGGGATTGGGGAGACCCAGTACTTC
>.|TRBJ2-1|.|TRBV5-1
CASSVAPGFPAYNEQFF
TGCGCCAGCAGCGTGGCCCCGGGGTTCCCCGCCTACAATGAGCAGTTCTTC
>.|TRBJ1-5|.|TRBV30
CAWSLSGSGNQPQHF
TGTGCCTGGAGTCTTAGTGGGTCAGGGAATCAGCCCCAGCATTTT
>.|TRBJ2-1|TRBD2|TRBV5-6
CASSSSGRSYNEQFF
TGTGCCAGCAGCAGTAGCGGGAGATCCTACAATGAGCAGTTCTTC
>.|TRBJ1-1|.|TRBV7-9
CASSLASVGGAEAFF
TGTGCCAGCAGCTTAGCGAGTGTAGGGGGGGCTGAAGCTTTCTTT
>.|TRBJ1-3|.|TRBV9
CASSPSGNGNTIYF
TGTGCCAGCAGCCCGTCGGGAAACGGAAACACCATATATTTT
>.|TRBJ2-7|.|TRBV4-1
CASSQGPDRNSYEQYF
TGCGCCAGCAGCCAAGGCCCGGACAGAAACTCCTACGAGCAGTACTTC
>.|TRBJ2-2|TRBD2|TRBV7-9
CASSLGLAGGTGELFF
TGTGCCAGCAGCTTAGGCTTGGCGGGAGGCACCGGGGAGCTGTTTTTT
>.|TRBJ2-1|.|TRBV7-3
CASSLTTGNEQFF
TGTGCCAGCAGCTTAACTACAGGCAATGAGCAGTTCTTC
>.|TRBJ2-2|.|TRBV30
CAWRWSGANTGELFF
TGTGCCTGGAGGTGGTCGGGAGCGAACACCGGGGAGCTGTTTTTT
>.|TRBJ2-2|.|TRBV3-1/TRBV3-2
CASSPPGGRTGELFF
TGTGCCAGCAGCCCACCTGGAGGGCGCACCGGGGAGCTGTTTTTT
>.|TRBJ2-7|.|TRBV15
CATSRDRYEQYF
TGTGCCACCAGCAGAGACAGGTACGAGCAGTACTTC
>.|TRBJ1-2|.|TRBV7-2
CASSLRITGSYGYTF
TGTGCCAGCAGCCTGCGAATTACAGGGTCCTATGGCTACACCTTC
>.|TRBJ1-6|TRBD1|TRBV6-5
CASSWGQRQNSPLHF
TGTGCCAGCAGTTGGGGACAGAGACAGAATTCACCCCTCCACTTT
>.|TRBJ2-1|TRBD2|TRBV5-4
CASSFPSGRAEQFF
TGTGCCAGCAGCTTCCCTAGCGGGAGGGCTGAGCAGTTCTTC
>.|TRBJ2-1|.|TRBV19
CASSMEGLFQEQFF
TGTGCCAGTAGTATGGAGGGGCTCTTTCAGGAGCAGTTCTTC
>.|TRBJ2-6|TRBD1|TRBV5-1
CASSLSVGTGGSSGANVLTF
TGCGCCAGCAGCCTAAGCGTGGGGACAGGGGGCAGCTCTGGGGCCAACGTCCTGACTTTC
>.|TRBJ2-1|TRBD2|TRBV7-6
CASSSLGSGSYNEQFF
TGTGCCAGCAGCTCCTTGGGTAGCGGGTCATACAATGAGCAGTTCTTC
>once|TRBJ2-5|.|TRBV14
CASSSRVADYQETQYF
TGTGCCAGCAGCTCCCGGGTAGCGGATTACCAAGAGACCCAGTACTTC
>.|TRBJ1-3|.|TRBV4-1
CASSQDLHGGNTIYF
TGCGCCAGCAGCCAAGATCTTCACGGGGGAAACACCATATATTTT
>.|TRBJ2-7|.|TRBV4-2
CASSQDLGVLQSYEQYF
TGTGCCAGCAGCCAAGATCTCGGAGTGCTGCAGAGCTACGAGCAGTACTTC
>.|TRBJ1-1|.|TRBV19
CASSIGARMNTEAFF
TGTGCCAGTAGTATAGGGGCACGGATGAACACTGAAGCTTTCTTT
>once|TRBJ2-1|TRBD2|TRBV7-9
CASSLQGLAGFNEQFF
TGTGCCAGCAGCTTACAGGGTCTAGCGGGATTCAATGAGCAGTTCTTC
>.|TRBJ1-2|.|TRBV10-3
CAISEGRWGYTF
TGTGCCATCAGTGAGGGCAGATGGGGCTACACCTTC
>.|TRBJ1-5|.|TRBV10-3
CAISESRVSNQPQHF
TGTGCCATCAGTGAGAGCAGGGTTAGCAATCAGCCCCAGCATTTT
>.|TRBJ2-5|TRBD1|TRBV5-8
CASSWGDRPRQETQYF
TGTGCCAGCAGCTGGGGGGACAGGCCTAGACAAGAGACCCAGTACTTC
>.|TRBJ2-3|TRBD2|TRBV19
CASSIRGVWLAGGSSLTDTQYF
TGTGCCAGTAGTATCCGCGGGGTTTGGCTAGCGGGAGGTTCGAGTTTGACAGATACGCAGTATTTT
>.|TRBJ1-5|.|TRBV6-2/TRBV6-3
CASSYRNTGVSNQPQHF
TGTGCCAGCAGTTACCGCAATACAGGAGTCAGCAATCAGCCCCAGCATTTT
>.|TRBJ1-1|TRBD1|TRBV5-5
CASSLGTGAAFF
TGTGCCAGCAGCTTGGGGACAGGGGCGGCTTTCTTT
>.|TRBJ1-2|.|TRBV11-2
CASSLLGSRYGYTF
TGTGCCAGCAGCTTATTGGGCAGCCGCTATGGCTACACCTTC
>.|TRBJ2-3|TRBD2|TRBV29-1
CSVVLAGRADTQYF
TGCAGCGTCGTCCTAGCGGGACGAGCAGATACGCAGTATTTT
>.|TRBJ1-6|.|TRBV5-1
CASSLAGDSPLHF
TGCGCCAGCAGCTTGGCAGGGGACTCACCCCTCCACTTT